The source of this TCR beta chain is a study of cytomegalovirus exposure and HLA in healthy donors. Study summary: Roughly 180 million T cells yielded about 120 million unique TCR beta sequences, as an earlier analysis found. Notes on the study in general: A later analysis by the authors found several of the most significant clusters apparently linked to common viral pathogens. Apart from CMV serostatus, no immune exposure information was available.

When sampled, the donors appeared nominally healthy, though they likely had unrecorded immune exposures. V was cut by 5 bases and J by 1 base, with 16 bases left in between. The CDR3 is 16 residues long. The germline CDR1 and CDR2 sequences are SGHAT and FQNNGV. PCR amplification relied on 60 Vbeta primers (plus 13 Jbeta primers). This table comes from immunoSEQ multiplex PCR, and its TCRdb copy is limited to in-frame clones, with some not included. Of about 190,000 clones listed, roughly 80% are singletons. Concerning this clone: The antigen remains unidentified.

Specimen: PBMCs. This TCR was sampled from a boy aged 5-17 years in good health and CMV-seronegative. The rearrangement uses TRBV11-2 and TRBJ2-3, with D perhaps TRBD1 (6 bases). The CDR3 DNA follows: TGTGCCAGCAGCCGACCATTGACAGGCCGCACAGATACGCAGTATTTT. Amino acid sequence: CASSRPLTGRTDTQYF.